Described below is a single T cell receptor beta chain sequence and its context. The CDR3 is 15 amino acids. V was pared by 0 bases and J by 0 bases, with 8 bases between. CDR1 and CDR2 (germline): MGHRA, YSYEKL. The data were produced by immunoSEQ multiplex PCR, yet TCRdb's version contains in-frame clones alone and is incomplete. The repertoire holds around 100,000 clones, with over 95% as singletons. The data belong to a study of technical replicates of blood from a handful of donors. V usage is TRBV4-1 and J usage is TRBJ1-1; D not resolved. The specimen sequenced was T cells isolated from PBMCs. The TCR sequence derives from a human donor in good health. CDR3 region: CASSQEAPLNTEAFF. Written as DNA, the CDR3 is TGCGCCAGCAGCCAAGAAGCACCGCTGAACACTGAAGCTTTCTTT.